Presented here are 5 T cell receptor beta chains from one specimen sequenced in a study of blood T cell repertoires in COVID-19. Some clones are missing from TCRdb's copy, which holds only in-frame ones; the method was immunoSEQ multiplex PCR. The sample records some 130,000 clones, roughly nine tenths being singletons. The sequenced sample was peripheral blood. The receptors shown here come from a man between 45 and 60 years old with active COVID-19.

The chain combines TRBV5-6 with TRBJ2-1; D gene ambiguous. The germline CDR1 and CDR2 sequences are SGHDT and YYEEEE. The CDR3 is 11 residues long. Between the trimmed V and J ends, which lost 4 bases and 7 bases, there was a span of 6 bases. In DNA, the CDR3 is TGTGCCAGCAGCGTCGAGAATGAGCAGTTCTTC. Translated: CASSVENEQFF.

The chain joins TRBV2 to TRBJ2-2, with TRBD1 matching 8 bases. The junction had 8 bases not matched to a gene; V was cut back by 7 bases and J by 4 bases. Germline V lookup: CDR1 SNHLY, CDR2 FYNNEI. The CDR3 is made up of 15 amino acids. CDR3 loop: CASKLQGAGTGELFF. The CDR3 DNA follows: TGTGCCAGCAAACTGCAGGGGGCGGGCACCGGGGAGCTGTTTTTT.

The chain has TRBV3-1 (or the pseudogene TRBV3-2) and TRBJ1-4, with D unclear. CDR1 LGHDT and CDR2 YNNKEL come from the germline V gene (reference sequence). CDR3 length equals 12 residues. Trimming removed 1 base from V and 7 bases from J, with 4 bases in between. The CDR3 sequence: CASSQASEKLFF. The DNA of the CDR3 is TGTGCCAGCAGCCAAGCCAGTGAAAAACTGTTTTTT.

The chain employs TRBV12-5 and TRBJ2-7, with 8 nucleotides matching TRBD2. The germline CDR1 and CDR2 sequences are LGHNT and FRNRAP. The V segment lost 0 bases and the J segment 4 bases; nucleotides outside the gene matches: 8. The CDR3 totals 16 residues. This CDR3 reads CASGLVRPQRGYEQYV. CDR3 nucleotide sequence: TGTGCTAGTGGTTTGGTGCGGCCCCAGCGGGGGTACGAGCAGTACGTC.

The chain couples TRBV5-1 to TRBJ2-1; 9 nucleotides match TRBD1. V lost 0 bases to trimming and J lost 3 bases; unmatched junction nucleotides: 7. Looked up from germline, CDR1 is SGHRS and CDR2 is YFSETQ. The CDR3 spans 17 residues. The CDR3 coding sequence is TGCGCCAGCAGCTTGGAAGCGGGACAGGGTGTCTACAATGAGCAGTTCTTC. Encoded protein: CASSLEAGQGVYNEQFF. Together with reference TRBV5-1 and TRBJ2-1, the CDR3 gives the full variable domain: KAGVTQTPRYLIKTRGQQVTLSCSPISGHRSVSWYQQTPGQGLQFLFEYFSETQRNKGNFPGRFSGRQFSNSRSEMNVSTLELGDSALYLCASSLEAGQGVYNEQFFGPGTRLTVL.